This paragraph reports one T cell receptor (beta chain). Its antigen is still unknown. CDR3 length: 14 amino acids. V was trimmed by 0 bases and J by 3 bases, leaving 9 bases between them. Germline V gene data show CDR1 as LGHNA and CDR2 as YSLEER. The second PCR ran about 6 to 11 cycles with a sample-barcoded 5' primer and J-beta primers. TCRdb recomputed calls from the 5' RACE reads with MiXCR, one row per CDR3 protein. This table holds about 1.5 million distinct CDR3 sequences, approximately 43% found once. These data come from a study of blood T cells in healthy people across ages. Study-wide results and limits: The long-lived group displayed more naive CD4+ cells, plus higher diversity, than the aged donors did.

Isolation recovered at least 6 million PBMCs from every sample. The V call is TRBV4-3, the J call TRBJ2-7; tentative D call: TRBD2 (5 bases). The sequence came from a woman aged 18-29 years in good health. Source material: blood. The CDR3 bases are TGCGCCAGCAGCCAAGAAGCTAGCAGCTACGAGCAGTACTTC. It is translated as CASSQEASSYEQYF.